Listed here are 29 T cell receptor beta chains from one sample, sequenced in a study of neurological immune-mediated disorders. TCRdb passed the 5' RACE reads through MiXCR, listing each CDR3 protein once. The sample carries 80,000 to 100,000 distinct CDR3 sequences, under 4.5% recorded once. The sample taken for sequencing was PBMCs. Every receptor here comes from a woman aged 45-59 years with multiple sclerosis.

This clonotype was recorded a few times. The CDR3 loop reads CASRVAGGPTGELFF. DNA of the CDR3: TGTGCCAGCAGAGTAGCGGGGGGGCCGACCGGGGAGCTGTTTTTT. The rearrangement joins TRBV6-2 or TRBV6-3 to TRBJ2-2; 11 bases map to TRBD2. The CDR3 is 15 amino acids. V gave up 6 bases and J gave up 5 bases; unmatched junction bases: 5. The germline gives CDR1 MNHEY, CDR2 SVGEGT.

This clonotype was counted many times. J is TRBJ2-5 and V is TRBV9; 8 bases match TRBD2. The CDR3 spans 15 residues. The V gene's germline CDR1 is SGDLS and CDR2 YYNGEE. V lost 0 bases and J lost 2; bases outside the gene matches: 3. Here the CDR3 reads CASSVGIAGQETQYF. In DNA form, the CDR3 reads TGTGCCAGCAGCGTAGGTATAGCGGGACAAGAGACCCAGTACTTC.

In its sample, this clonotype was seen many times. The chain employs TRBV12-3 or TRBV12-4 and TRBJ1-4; D unclear. The V end lost 6 bases, the J end lost 8 bases, and 19 bases lay between the germline ends. This CDR3 is 15 amino acids long. As DNA, the CDR3 is TGTGCCAGCAGCCAGGACCCCGGGAGGGAAGAAAAACTGTTTTTT. This sequence encodes CASSQDPGREEKLFF.

This clonotype has ten or more counts. The chain carries TRBV7-2 and TRBJ1-4; TRBD1 might be the D (5 bases). The CDR3 covers 14 residues. CDR1 SGHTA and CDR2 FQGNSA come from the germline V gene. Between the trimmed V and J ends, which lost 5 bases and 7 bases, there was a span of 14 bases. Written as DNA, the CDR3 is TGTGCCAGCAGCCCATCACGGCAGGGTGAAAAACTGTTTTTT. It encodes CASSPSRQGEKLFF.

The sample holds many counts of this clonotype. The chain joins TRBV7-2 to TRBJ1-5; 11 bases are shared with TRBD1. Germline V lookup: CDR1 SGHTA, CDR2 FQGNSA. V gave up 4 bases and J gave up 9 bases; unmatched junction bases: 5. The CDR3 runs to 14 residues. For the CDR3, the DNA is TGTGCCAGCAGCTCTGGACAGGGGGCCTGGCCCCAGCATTTT. This codes for CASSSGQGAWPQHF.

This clonotype appeared many times. The rearrangement links TRBV7-2 to TRBJ2-2, with 8 nucleotides matching TRBD2. Looked up from germline, CDR1 is SGHTA and CDR2 is FQGNSA. Trimming removed 1 base from V and 5 bases from J; junction bases left unmatched: 6. This CDR3 spans 16 amino acids. CDR3 residues: CASSLVSGALTGELFF. The CDR3 DNA is TGTGCCAGCAGCTTAGTTAGCGGGGCGTTAACCGGGGAGCTGTTTTTT. The full variable domain, rest sourced from reference TRBV7-2 and TRBJ2-2, is GAGVSQSPSNKVTEKGKDVELRCDPISGHTALYWYRQSLGQGLEFLIYFQGNSAPDKSGLPSDRFSAERTGGSVSTLTIQRTQQEDSAVYLCASSLVSGALTGELFFGEGSRLTVL.

This clonotype was picked up many times. The chain is built from TRBV20-1 and TRBJ2-1; TRBD2 aligns across 11 bases. The V and J ends lost 2 bases and 7 bases, in that order; junction bases with no gene match: 7. Germline-derived CDR1 and CDR2 are DFQATT and SNEGSKA (reference sequence). There are 15 residues in the CDR3. The CDR3 DNA follows: TGCAGTGCTAGAAACACGCTAGCGGGGGGAAATGAGCAGTTCTTC. Amino acid sequence: CSARNTLAGGNEQFF.

This clonotype has ten or more counts. The chain uses TRBV5-1 and TRBJ2-7, with D possibly being TRBD1 (5 bases). Germline values: CDR1 SGHRS, CDR2 YFSETQ. The CDR3 has 15 residues. V shed 0 bases and J shed 2 bases, with 12 bases lying between them. The DNA of the CDR3 is TGCGCCAGCAGCTTGGGACTCGGACAAGCCTACGAGCAGTACTTC. As protein: CASSLGLGQAYEQYF.

This clonotype was picked up many times. The V gene is TRBV5-1, the J gene TRBJ2-1, with D possibly matching TRBD1 (5 bases). Trimming cost V 4 bases and J 2 bases, with 10 bases left between them. The germline V gene has CDR1 SGHRS and CDR2 YFSETQ. The CDR3 runs 14 residues. The CDR3 DNA sequence: TGCGCCAGCAGCACCGACAGCCCCTACAATGAGCAGTTCTTC. This translates into CASSTDSPYNEQFF.

The V call is TRBV5-5, the J call TRBJ2-1, with 9 bases that match TRBD2. Unmatched junction bases numbered 9, after V lost 5 bases and J lost 0 bases. Per germline, CDR1 SGHKS and CDR2 YYEKEE (reference sequence). CDR3 length: 17 residues. CDR3 DNA sequence: TGTGCCAGCAGTTGGATGGCGGGGGGGCCCTCCTACAATGAGCAGTTCTTC. This codes for CASSWMAGGPSYNEQFF.

This clonotype was counted ten times or more. The V and J genes are TRBV4-3 and TRBJ2-7, with D maybe TRBD2 (6 bases). Trimming pared 4 bases from V and 5 bases from J, leaving 15 bases between. The CDR3 contains 14 residues. Germline lookup yields CDR1 LGHNA and CDR2 YSLEER. CDR3 region: CASSPRLEAHEQYF. The CDR3 nucleotides read TGCGCCAGCAGCCCCCGACTAGAGGCGCACGAGCAGTACTTC.

Many counts were recorded for this clonotype. The chain uses TRBV6-5 and TRBJ1-2; 7 bases are shared with TRBD1. J lost 6 bases, V lost 5 bases, and 12 bases had no gene match. The CDR3 is made up of 15 amino acids. The germline V gene encodes CDR1 MNHEY and CDR2 SVGAGI. CDR3 in amino acids: CASSPNPGGGNGYTF. As DNA, the CDR3 is TGTGCCAGCAGTCCAAACCCAGGGGGTGGGAATGGCTACACCTTC.

This clonotype was detected many times. The rearrangement links TRBV19 to TRBJ2-1, with D unresolved. There are 13 residues in the CDR3. Germline V gene sequence: CDR1 LNHDA, CDR2 SQIVND (reference sequence). V gave up 4 bases and J gave up 3 bases, with 7 bases separating them. In DNA, the CDR3 is TGTGCCAGTAGTACCCGGATCTACAATGAGCAGTTCTTC. This translates into CASSTRIYNEQFF.

This clonotype was seen a few times. A much bigger clone sits one base away, suggesting this may be a read error. The chain employs TRBV5-1 and TRBJ2-3; no firm D call. The CDR3 runs 14 residues. V was shortened by 0 bases and J by 2 bases, with 7 bases between the two germline ends. CDR1 SGHRS and CDR2 YFSETQ come from the germline V gene. In nucleotides, the CDR3 is TGCGCCAGCAGCTTGGGCTCGACCACAGATACGCAGTATTTT. Its protein product is CASSLGSTTDTQYF. The full variable domain, with the rest looked up from reference TRBV5-1 and TRBJ2-3, is KAGVTQTPRYLIKTRGQQVTLSCSPISGHRSVSWYQQTPGQGLQFLFEYFSETQRNKGNFPGRFSGRQFSNSRSEMNVSTLELGDSALYLCASSLGSTTDTQYFGPGTRLTVL.

The sample holds many counts of this clonotype. For the CDR3, the DNA is TGCGCCAGCAGCTTCCGGGGGGGCACAGATACGCAGTATTTT. This codes for CASSFRGGTDTQYF. The rearrangement links TRBV5-1 to TRBJ2-3; 7 nucleotides align to TRBD2. The CDR3 is made up of 14 amino acids. Germline CDR1 and CDR2: SGHRS and YFSETQ. V gave up 2 bases and J gave up 1 base; unmatched junction bases: 1.

Many counts were recorded for this clonotype. V and J are TRBV5-1 and TRBJ2-3; D may be TRBD2 (6 bases). CDR1 is SGHRS, CDR2 YFSETQ, per germline. V dropped 4 bases and J dropped 6 bases, with 15 bases sitting between them. The CDR3 has 14 amino acids. The CDR3 reads CASSITGGADTQYF. CDR3 in DNA: TGCGCCAGCAGCATAACAGGAGGGGCCGATACGCAGTATTTT.

In its sample, this clonotype was seen many times. The rearrangement uses TRBV20-1 and TRBJ2-3; a possible D gene is TRBD1 (7 bases). The germline CDR1 and CDR2 sequences are DFQATT and SNEGSKA (reference sequence). The CDR3 is 13 amino acids. Written as DNA, the CDR3 is TGCAGCGCAAAGGAGGGGGCTAAAGATACGCAGTATTTT. This translates into CSAKEGAKDTQYF.

This clonotype was recorded at least ten times. The chain couples TRBV20-1 to TRBJ1-1; 7 positions agree with TRBD1. With 3 bases clipped from V and 4 bases from J, the junction kept 11 bases outside the gene matches. CDR3 length: 15 residues. CDR1 DFQATT and CDR2 SNEGSKA come from the germline V gene (reference sequence). The CDR3 reads CSASPSGQDGTEAFF. In DNA form, the CDR3 reads TGCAGTGCTAGTCCTAGCGGACAGGACGGCACTGAAGCTTTCTTT.

In this sample, this clonotype turned up a few times. The V gene is TRBV27, the J gene TRBJ1-5; D is unresolved. Germline CDR1 MNHEY, CDR2 SMNVEV (reference sequence). CDR3 size: 14 residues. Trimming took off 2 bases at V and 3 bases at J, with 8 bases between the two ends. Written as DNA, the CDR3 is TGTGCCAGCAGTTTAAATCGTTACAATCAGCCCCAGCATTTT. Translation gives CASSLNRYNQPQHF.

In its sample, this clonotype was seen many times. The chain recombines TRBV3-1 with TRBJ1-2, with 7 bases that match TRBD1. Germline-derived CDR1 and CDR2 are LGHDT and YNNKEL (reference sequence). Trimming at V came to 4 bases and at J to 6 bases, leaving 8 bases not matched to a gene. The CDR3 is made up of 14 amino acids. As DNA, the CDR3 is TGTGCCAGCAGCCTAAAGACAGGGAACCATGGCTACACCTTC. It is translated as CASSLKTGNHGYTF.

This clonotype has a count of ten or more. This rearrangement joins TRBV5-1 to TRBJ2-2; unclear D gene. Germline V lookup: CDR1 SGHRS, CDR2 YFSETQ. The CDR3 runs 14 residues. Trimming took 7 bases from V and 0 from J, leaving 10 bases between them. CDR3 DNA: TGCGCCAGCGGTCGGCAATCGAACACCGGGGAGCTGTTTTTT. This sequence encodes CASGRQSNTGELFF.

This clonotype has at least ten counts. The chain's CDR3 is CASSKRAYNEQFF. As DNA, the CDR3 is TGTGCCAGCTCGAAGCGGGCGTACAATGAGCAGTTCTTC. V is TRBV27 and J is TRBJ2-1; possibly TRBD2 for D (6 bases). Germline CDR1 and CDR2: MNHEY and SMNVEV (reference sequence). The CDR3 runs to 13 residues. V dropped 8 bases and J dropped 4 bases, with 12 bases sitting between them.

This clonotype was found many times. This sequence joins TRBV6-5 and TRBJ1-2; 8 bases align to TRBD1. The length of the CDR3 is 18 residues. The germline V gene has CDR1 MNHEY and CDR2 SVGAGI. Trimming cost V 0 bases and J 7 bases; bases outside gene matches: 16. This chain's CDR3 is CASSYSAGFRQGRSGYTF. The CDR3 coding sequence is TGTGCCAGCAGTTACTCGGCGGGATTCCGACAGGGGAGAAGTGGCTACACCTTC.

This clonotype was seen at least ten times. The V call is TRBV27, the J call TRBJ2-1; 8 nucleotides line up with TRBD2. CDR3 size: 13 residues. Germline CDR1 MNHEY, CDR2 SMNVEV (reference sequence). The ends lost 7 bases at V and 8 bases at J; junction bases unmatched: 7. The CDR3 region is CASKSGGNDEQFF. The CDR3 region has the DNA TGTGCCAGCAAGAGCGGGGGTAATGATGAGCAGTTCTTC.

A note on this clonotype: One end of the junction fails to match germline, which may point to a read error. The chain couples TRBV29-1 to TRBJ1-5; 7 bases are a match to TRBD1. This CDR3 is built from 13 residues. Germline CDR1 SQVTM, CDR2 ANQGSEA. DNA of the CDR3: TGCAGCGTTGTAATGGCAGGGGGACAGCACCAGCATTTT. As protein: CSVVMAGGQHQHF.

In its sample, this clonotype was seen many times. This chain joins TRBV25-1 and TRBJ1-4, with D unclear. Per the germline V gene, CDR1 is MGHDK and CDR2 is SYGVNS. This CDR3 contains 15 residues. Trimming removed 1 base from V and 4 bases from J, with 10 bases in between. The CDR3: CASSELDRNNEKLFF. DNA of the CDR3: TGTGCCAGCAGTGAATTAGATAGAAATAATGAAAAACTGTTTTTT. The whole variable domain, remainder taken from reference TRBV25-1 and TRBJ1-4, is EADIYQTPRYLVIGTGKKITLECSQTMGHDKMYWYQQDPGMELHLIHYSYGVNSTEKGDLSSESTVSRIRTEHFPLTLESARPSHTSQYLCASSELDRNNEKLFFGSGTQLSVL.

This clonotype was counted ten times or more. This chain connects TRBV7-8 to TRBJ2-1, with 8 bases fitting TRBD2. CDR1 SGHVS and CDR2 FQNEAQ come from the germline V gene. The CDR3 length is 15 residues. The V segment lost 1 base and the J segment 5 bases; nucleotides outside the gene matches: 4. CDR3 sequence reads: CASSLGRGGHNEQFF. In nucleotides, the CDR3 is TGTGCCAGCAGCTTAGGTCGGGGGGGCCACAATGAGCAGTTCTTC.

The table lists this clonotype with many counts. The chain joins TRBV20-1 to TRBJ2-1, with 9 bases aligning to TRBD2. CDR1 is DFQATT and CDR2 is SNEGSKA in the germline V gene (reference sequence). J gave up 7 bases and V 6 bases, and 10 bases lay outside the gene matches. The CDR3 is 14 residues long. The CDR3 sequence: CSAHAGGPRNEQFF. Written as DNA, the CDR3 is TGCAGTGCCCACGCGGGGGGGCCGAGGAATGAGCAGTTCTTC.

This clonotype has ten or more counts. V and J are TRBV5-1 and TRBJ2-3, with TRBD2 matching 8 bases. The trim removed 5 bases at V and 6 bases at J, leaving 14 bases unmatched. Germline V gene lookup returns CDR1 SGHRS and CDR2 YFSETQ. This CDR3 region has 16 residues. CDR3 loop: CASSLDLAGVGDTQYF. The CDR3 DNA reads TGCGCCAGCAGTCTCGACCTAGCGGGCGTAGGGGATACGCAGTATTTT.